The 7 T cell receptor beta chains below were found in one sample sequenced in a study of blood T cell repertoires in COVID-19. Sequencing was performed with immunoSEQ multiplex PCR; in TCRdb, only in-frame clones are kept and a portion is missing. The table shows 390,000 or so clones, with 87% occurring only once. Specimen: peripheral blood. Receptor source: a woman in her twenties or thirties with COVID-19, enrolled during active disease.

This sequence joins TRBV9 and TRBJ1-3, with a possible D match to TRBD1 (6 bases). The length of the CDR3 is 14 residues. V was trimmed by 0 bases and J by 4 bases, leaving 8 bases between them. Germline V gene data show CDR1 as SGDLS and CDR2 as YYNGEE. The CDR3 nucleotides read TGTGCCAGCAGCGTAGATACAGGGGGAAACACCATATATTTT. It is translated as CASSVDTGGNTIYF.

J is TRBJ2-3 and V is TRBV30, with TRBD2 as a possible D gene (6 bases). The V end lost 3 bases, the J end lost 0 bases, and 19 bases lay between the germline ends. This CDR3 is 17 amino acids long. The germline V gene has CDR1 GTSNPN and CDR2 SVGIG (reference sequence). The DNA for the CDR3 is TGTGCCTGGAGGGCCGGGCTAGCGAGGCCTAGCACAGATACGCAGTATTTT. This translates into CAWRAGLARPSTDTQYF.

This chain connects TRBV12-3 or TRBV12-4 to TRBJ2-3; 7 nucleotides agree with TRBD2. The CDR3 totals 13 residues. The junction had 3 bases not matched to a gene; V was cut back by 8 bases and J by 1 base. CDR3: CASREEGTDTQYF. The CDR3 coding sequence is TGTGCCAGCCGGGAGGAGGGCACAGATACGCAGTATTTT.

CDR3 sequence: CASSLSSGISYEQYF. Written as DNA, the CDR3 is TGCGCCAGCAGCTTATCTAGCGGAATCTCCTACGAGCAGTACTTC. The chain carries TRBV5-1 and TRBJ2-7; 7 nucleotides agree with TRBD2. The CDR3 contains 15 residues. Looked up from germline, CDR1 is SGHRS and CDR2 is YFSETQ. The V segment lost 2 bases and the J segment 0 bases; nucleotides outside the gene matches: 5.

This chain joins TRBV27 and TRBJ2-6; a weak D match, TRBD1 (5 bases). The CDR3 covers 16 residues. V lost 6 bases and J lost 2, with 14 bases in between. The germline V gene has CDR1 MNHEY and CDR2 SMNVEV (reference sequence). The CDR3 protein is CASRFRVEAGANVLTF. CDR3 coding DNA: TGTGCCAGCAGGTTCAGGGTAGAGGCTGGGGCCAACGTCCTGACTTTC.

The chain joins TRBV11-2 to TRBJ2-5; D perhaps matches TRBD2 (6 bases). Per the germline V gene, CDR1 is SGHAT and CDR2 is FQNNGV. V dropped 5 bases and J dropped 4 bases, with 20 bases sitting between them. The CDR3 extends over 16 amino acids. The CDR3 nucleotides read TGTGCCAGCAGCCTTGGTACTAGCACTATAGGAGAGACCCAGTACTTC. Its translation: CASSLGTSTIGETQYF. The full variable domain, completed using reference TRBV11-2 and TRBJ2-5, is EAGVAQSPRYKIIEKRQSVAFWCNPISGHATLYWYQQILGQGPKLLIQFQNNGVVDDSQLPKDRFSAERLKGVDSTLKIQPAKLEDSAVYLCASSLGTSTIGETQYFGPGTRLLVL.

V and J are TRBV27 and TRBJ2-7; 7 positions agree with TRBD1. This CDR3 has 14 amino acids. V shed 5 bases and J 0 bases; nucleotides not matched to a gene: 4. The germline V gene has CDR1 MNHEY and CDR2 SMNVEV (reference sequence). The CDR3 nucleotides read TGTGCCAGCAGTCTTTGGACAGGCTCCTACGAGCAGTACTTC. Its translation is CASSLWTGSYEQYF.